This is a list of T cell receptor beta chains from one sample in a study of TIL therapy for anti-PD-1-resistant metastatic lung cancer. The assay was immunoSEQ multiplex PCR, and TCRdb's table has in-frame clones only and misses some. The sample carries 95,000 or so clones, approximately 65% recorded once. Source: tumor tissue, taken at baseline. Receptors were obtained from a person aged 30 to 80 with non-small cell lung cancer. CDR3s include the opening cysteine and the closing phenylalanine or tryptophan. The D gene is left open where the match is weak. For some rows the clone size is stated as once, few or many, or as a class when expanded; others skip it.

D gene	V gene	J gene	clone size	CDR3 DNA	CDR3 protein
-	TRBV28	TRBJ2-7	-	TGTGCCAGCAGTCCTAACTACAGGGACGAGCAGTACTTC	CASSPNYRDEQYF
-	TRBV5-1	TRBJ1-5	-	TGCGCCAGCAGCTTGGGACCTGGAGGGGGTCAGCCCCAGCATTTT	CASSLGPGGGQPQHF
-	TRBV25-1	TRBJ2-2	-	TGTGCCAGCGAACGTACGGCCGGGGAGCTGTTTTTT	CASERTAGELFF
TRBD2	TRBV10-3	TRBJ2-7	-	TGTGCCATCAGCCCTTCAGCGGGAGACCCCTACGAGCAGTACTTC	CAISPSAGDPYEQYF
-	TRBV21-1	TRBJ2-7	-	TGTGCCAGCAGCAAAGGGACGTCCAGCTCCTACGAGCAGTACTTC	CASSKGTSSSYEQYF
TRBD1	TRBV28	TRBJ1-1	-	TGTGCCAGTAGTCCCTCGGACAGGGGCACTGAAGCTTTCTTT	CASSPSDRGTEAFF
TRBD2	TRBV9	TRBJ2-7	once	TGTGCCAGCAGCGTAGCTACGGGAGGAGCTTACGAGCAGTACTTC	CASSVATGGAYEQYF
TRBD2	TRBV5-1	TRBJ2-5	-	TGCGCCAGCAGCTCGGTAGCGGGAGGGCGGGCAGAGACCCAGTACTTC	CASSSVAGGRAETQYF
-	TRBV28	TRBJ1-2	medium-sized	TGTGCCAGCAGTTTACAGGGGATCTACACCTTC	CASSLQGIYTF
-	TRBV6-5	TRBJ2-1	-	TGTGCCAGCAGTTATGAGGTAGCGAATCGCAATGAGCAGTTCTTC	CASSYEVANRNEQFF
TRBD2	TRBV5-4	TRBJ2-7	-	TGTGCCAGCAGCCGGGGACTAGCGGGATACTACGAGCAGTACTTC	CASSRGLAGYYEQYF
-	TRBV6-5	TRBJ2-3	few	TGTGCCAGCAGTTACGGCTCGTACACAGATACGCAGTATTTT	CASSYGSYTDTQYF
-	TRBV2	TRBJ1-5	few	TGTGCCAGCAGGGACAGACCATATCAGCCCCAGCATTTT	CASRDRPYQPQHF
-	TRBV6-5	TRBJ2-5	-	TGTGCCAGCAGTTACCGACATAATGGGGAGACCCAGTACTTC	CASSYRHNGETQYF
TRBD1	TRBV5-1	TRBJ1-2	-	TGCGCCAGCAGCTTGGTAGGGACAGCCGCAACGGGGGGCTACACCTTC	CASSLVGTAATGGYTF
-	TRBV6-5	TRBJ1-1	-	TGTGCCAGCAGTTACGTTACGGCTATGAACACTGAAGCTTTCTTT	CASSYVTAMNTEAFF
TRBD1	TRBV28	TRBJ2-7	-	TGTGCCAGCAGCCGTGGGACAGCCCTGAACGAGCAGTACTTC	CASSRGTALNEQYF
-	TRBV4-3	TRBJ2-1	-	TGCGCCAGCAGCCCGGTCAGGGTTGCTGAGCAGTTCTTC	CASSPVRVAEQFF
TRBD1	TRBV5-1	TRBJ2-7	-	TGCGCCAGCGGAAGGACAGGGTACGACGAGCAGTACTTC	CASGRTGYDEQYF
-	TRBV7-2	TRBJ2-2	-	TGTGCCAGCAGCTTAGTAGGTTTGGGGGAGCTGTTTTTT	CASSLVGLGELFF
-	TRBV5-1	TRBJ1-5	-	TGCGCCAGCAGCTTGGACAGGGTTCAGCCCCAGCATTTT	CASSLDRVQPQHF
-	TRBV4-3	TRBJ1-1	-	TGCGCCAGCAGCCAAGATCGAGGAGGGTGGACTGAAGCTTTCTTT	CASSQDRGGWTEAFF
TRBD1	TRBV18	TRBJ1-5	-	TGTGCCAGCTCACCTTCGACAGGGCAGGGAGGTCAGCCCCAGCATTTT	CASSPSTGQGGQPQHF
TRBD1	TRBV7-3	TRBJ1-1	-	TGTGCCAGCAGCTTAGCCGGGACAGGGAACACTGAAGCTTTCTTT	CASSLAGTGNTEAFF
-	TRBV7-8	TRBJ1-3	-	TGTGCCAGCAGACTCGGGACGGATCGCTCTGGAAACACCATATATTTT	CASRLGTDRSGNTIYF
TRBD2	TRBV6-5	TRBJ2-1	-	TGTGCCAGCAGCCCGGGGCGGGAGCTATACAATGAGCAGTTCTTC	CASSPGRELYNEQFF
TRBD1	TRBV7-2	TRBJ2-5	-	TGTGCCAGCAGCTTGCGGACAGGGAACCAAGAGACCCAGTACTTC	CASSLRTGNQETQYF
TRBD2	TRBV7-9	TRBJ2-1	-	TGTGCCAGCGCCGTGGCGGGGGGGTCCTACAATGAGCAGTTCTTC	CASAVAGGSYNEQFF
TRBD2	TRBV5-4	TRBJ2-7	once	TGTGCCAGCAACCGCGGGGGTTACTCCTCCTACGAGCAGTACTTC	CASNRGGYSSYEQYF
-	TRBV4-3	TRBJ2-7	-	TGCGCCAGCAGCCAAGGACTTTCAGGTTCTTCAAAATACGAGCAGTACTTC	CASSQGLSGSSKYEQYF
-	TRBV28	TRBJ1-3	-	TGTGCCAGCAGTACCCCCGGACAGGGAAACACCATATATTTT	CASSTPGQGNTIYF
-	TRBV3-1/TRBV3-2	TRBJ2-6	once	TGTGCCAGCAGCCAAGGACCGGAACGGAGGCTCTCTGGGGCCAACGTCCTGACTTTC	CASSQGPERRLSGANVLTF
TRBD2	TRBV5-1	TRBJ2-2	once	TGCGCCAGCAGCCCACGAGGAGGACTAGCGGGGGGTTCGAGCACCGGGGAGCTGTTTTTT	CASSPRGGLAGGSSTGELFF
-	TRBV3-1/TRBV3-2	TRBJ2-2	-	TGTGCCAGCAGCCAAGGCTGGTCCACCGGGGAGCTGTTTTTT	CASSQGWSTGELFF
-	TRBV6-2/TRBV6-3	TRBJ1-2	-	TGTGCCAGCAGTTACTCTCTCCCGCATGGCTACACCTTC	CASSYSLPHGYTF
-	TRBV24-1	TRBJ1-5	few	TGTGCCACCAGTGATGGTAGGGGTGAAAGCAATCAGCCCCAGCATTTT	CATSDGRGESNQPQHF
-	TRBV18	TRBJ1-1	few	TGTGCCAGCTCACCAAGGCACCCGAACACTGAAGCTTTCTTT	CASSPRHPNTEAFF
TRBD2	TRBV24-1	TRBJ2-3	-	TGTGCCACCAGTGATATGGCGGGGGTCTCCACAGATACGCAGTATTTT	CATSDMAGVSTDTQYF
-	TRBV10-2	TRBJ2-1	-	TGCGCCAGCAGTGCGGCAGGGGTGAGCAATGAGCAGTTCTTC	CASSAAGVSNEQFF
-	TRBV11-2	TRBJ2-2	-	TGTGCCAGCAGCCCGGTCCTGGCCGGGGAGCTGTTTTTT	CASSPVLAGELFF
-	TRBV20-1	TRBJ2-1	-	TGCAGTGTCCCAAGTCTCGATGAGCAGTTCTTC	CSVPSLDEQFF
TRBD2	TRBV28	TRBJ2-7	once	TGTGCCAGCAGTCGGCCCGGGACTAGTGCCTACGAGCAGTACTTC	CASSRPGTSAYEQYF
-	TRBV5-1	TRBJ1-6	-	TGCGCCAGCAGCTTGGAAGGGACGGGTAATTCACCCCTCCACTTT	CASSLEGTGNSPLHF
TRBD1	TRBV18	TRBJ1-1	-	TGTGCCAGCTCACCACGACAGGGGGCGAACACTGAAGCTTTCTTT	CASSPRQGANTEAFF
TRBD1	TRBV28	TRBJ1-1	-	TGTGCCAGCAGAGGACAGGGGACCGCGAACACTGAAGCTTTCTTT	CASRGQGTANTEAFF
TRBD1	TRBV6-2/TRBV6-3	TRBJ1-2	-	TGTGCCAGCAGTTCCGGACAGGACTACTATGGCTACACCTTC	CASSSGQDYYGYTF
-	TRBV18	TRBJ1-2	-	TGTGCCAGCTCACCCACACAGGACACGAACTATGGCTACACCTTC	CASSPTQDTNYGYTF
-	TRBV6-6	TRBJ1-5	many	TGTGCCAGCGCAGATTCTAGCAATCAGCCCCAGCATTTT	CASADSSNQPQHF
-	TRBV9	TRBJ1-1	-	TGTGCCAGCAGCGCAGTTATGAACACTGAAGCTTTCTTT	CASSAVMNTEAFF
-	TRBV29-1	TRBJ1-4	-	TGCAGCGCCGCGTCTATCGGTGAAAAACTGTTTTTT	CSAASIGEKLFF
-	TRBV6-5	TRBJ1-1	-	TGTGCCAGCCAGGCGGGTACAGAGATGAACACTGAAGCTTTCTTT	CASQAGTEMNTEAFF
TRBD2	TRBV2	TRBJ2-1	-	TGTGCCAGCAGTCTTAGCGGGGGGGCCCCCTACAATGAGCAGTTCTTC	CASSLSGGAPYNEQFF
TRBD1	TRBV11-2	TRBJ2-1	-	TGTGCCAGCAGCTTAGGACAGGGCGCCTACAATGAGCAGTTCTTC	CASSLGQGAYNEQFF
TRBD2	TRBV30	TRBJ2-1	-	TGTGCCTGGAGTCTTCCCCCGGGACTAGCGGGGAAGAATGAGCAGTTCTTC	CAWSLPPGLAGKNEQFF
TRBD1	TRBV5-1	TRBJ2-3	-	TGCGCCAGCAGCTTGGGGACAGGGGGAGGTGATACGCAGTATTTT	CASSLGTGGGDTQYF
-	TRBV5-1	TRBJ2-2	many	TGCGCCAGCAGCTTGGCCACCTCTGCTTCCACCGGGGAGCTGTTTTTT	CASSLATSASTGELFF